The present entry profiles one TCR beta chain with its context. This clonotype was seen at least ten times. This clone's antigen is unknown. Per-base quality was not reported, and no clone a single base away is much larger than it. Trimming removed 5 bases from V and 4 bases from J; the gene matches leave 5 bases unexplained. The CDR3 holds 15 amino acids from the cysteine to the phenylalanine. The kept DNA is CDR3 alone, 45 bases in frame from the first base. Looking up the germline V gene yields CDR1 SGHVS and CDR2 FQNEAQ. The record originates from a study of T cell repertoires in cytomegalovirus infection (dated by TCRdb to between 2018 and 2021). General notes on the study: Donor HLA type was relevant to the analysis, because carriage of CMV infection together with the matching HLA type was indicated by public TCR beta signatures.

Instrument used: Illumina HiSeq 1500. Starting from the raw public reads, TCRdb applied fastp trimming at Q25, assembled clones with MiXCR and retained in-frame beta chains. Rows are unified per CDR3 protein, each entry keeping the most common DNA and genes. The sample contains about 230,000 distinct CDR3 sequences, roughly 23% of them found a single time. The ten largest clones represent around a sixth of the sample. Here is what the overall study found, with its caveats: In both this cohort and an independent approximately 350-donor cohort, the cumulative frequency of public TCR beta family members distinguished carriers of CMV infection plus the relevant HLA type. The ex vivo response was dominated by HLA-C-restricted CMV-specific TCR beta clonotypes, which also provided the single most frequent clonotype in two of eight donors.

Sequenced: CD8+ T cells from PBMCs. The V and J segments used are TRBV7-8 and TRBJ2-1; 10 bases in between match TRBD1. This sequence was found in a human donor in good health (CMV status not recorded). Some clones in this sample may be carry-over from other donors' samples. The CDR3: CASSPRTGGYNEQFF. The bases read TGTGCCAGCAGCCCTAGGACAGGGGGTTACAATGAGCAGTTCTTC.